This is a list of T cell receptor beta chains from one sample in a study of shared clonotypes between healthy human individuals. TCRdb keeps only in-frame clones here, not all; method: immunoSEQ multiplex PCR. This table holds about 330,000 clones, under 80% found once. The material sequenced was memory CD4+ T cells sorted from blood. The receptor source for this set is a young man in good health. Both conserved end residues are part of each CDR3. The order of the fields is J gene, clone size, V gene, D gene, CDR3 DNA, CDR3 protein. The D gene is left open where the match is weak. Clone size is given for some rows only: seen once, a few or many times, or a class if the clone is expanded.

J: TRBJ1-5; size: NA; V: TRBV30; D: NA; DNA: TGTGCCTGGAGGTCCGGGGGGATGCATAGCAATCAGCCCCAGCATTTT; CDR3: CAWRSGGMHSNQPQHF
J: TRBJ1-2; size: NA; V: TRBV4-1; D: TRBD1; DNA: TGCGCCAGCAGCCAAGATAGAGCCTGGACAGGGTCCTTGTACTACACCTTC; CDR3: CASSQDRAWTGSLYYTF
J: TRBJ1-5; size: NA; V: TRBV27; D: NA; DNA: TGTGCCAGCAGTCCTATGGGCGGTAGGGGCCGATATAGCAATCAGCCCCAGCATTTT; CDR3: CASSPMGGRGRYSNQPQHF
J: TRBJ2-1; size: NA; V: TRBV29-1; D: TRBD2; DNA: TGCGGCCTAGCGGGCTACAATGAGCAGTTCTTC; CDR3: CGLAGYNEQFF
J: TRBJ2-5; size: many; V: TRBV5-1; D: NA; DNA: TGCGCCAGCAGCCTGGAAAAGACCCAGTACTTC; CDR3: CASSLEKTQYF
J: TRBJ2-1; size: many; V: TRBV28; D: TRBD2; DNA: TGTGCCAGCGTAACGCGGGAGGGGGGCTACAATGAGCAGTTCTTC; CDR3: CASVTREGGYNEQFF
J: TRBJ2-7; size: NA; V: TRBV25-1; D: NA; DNA: TGTGCCAGCAGCGAACAGGCCGATATGGCCCCTGACTTTGGGGAGCAGTACTTC; CDR3: CASSEQADMAPDFGEQYF
J: TRBJ2-3; size: NA; V: TRBV29-1; D: TRBD1; DNA: TGCAGCGTCCAGACAGGGGCGGATACGCAGTATTTT; CDR3: CSVQTGADTQYF
J: TRBJ2-3; size: NA; V: TRBV14; D: TRBD1; DNA: TGTGCCAGCAGCCAACGACAGGGTGGGGCAGATACGCAGTATTTT; CDR3: CASSQRQGGADTQYF
J: TRBJ2-7; size: NA; V: TRBV6-1; D: NA; DNA: TGTGCCAGCAGTGGAAGACTTTCGGGGTACGAGCAGTACTTC; CDR3: CASSGRLSGYEQYF
J: TRBJ2-7; size: NA; V: TRBV6-5; D: TRBD1; DNA: TGTGCCAGCGGGGGACAGGGGAATTACGAGCAGTACTTC; CDR3: CASGGQGNYEQYF
J: TRBJ1-2; size: once; V: TRBV28; D: NA; DNA: TGTGCCAGCCAGCTTCAGGGTAACTATGGCTACACCTTC; CDR3: CASQLQGNYGYTF
J: TRBJ1-3; size: once; V: TRBV9; D: TRBD1; DNA: TGTGCCAGCAGCGTAGCGTCCCAGGGGGCTGGAAACACCATATATTTT; CDR3: CASSVASQGAGNTIYF